This is a list of T cell receptor beta chains from one sample in a study of Ad26.COV2.S vaccination and SARS-CoV-2 variants. TCRdb's copy holds only in-frame clones and misses some; the assay was immunoSEQ multiplex PCR. The sample lists about 350,000 clones, less than 90% occurring once. The specimen comprised peripheral blood, sampled in a trial of Ad26.COV2.S vaccine versus placebo. These receptors were taken from a person aged 18 to 59 who received the Ad26.COV2.S COVID-19 vaccine or a placebo. Each CDR3 is given with its conserved first and last residue. D genes are given only for firm matches. Expanded clones get a size class; other rows say once, few or many, or leave the size out.

clone_size: once
d_call: NA
j_call: TRBJ2-6
v_call: TRBV6-2/TRBV6-3
cdr3_aa: CASRPGTEPSGANVLTF
cdr3_nt: TGTGCCAGCAGGCCTGGGACGGAACCCTCTGGGGCCAACGTCCTGACTTTC

clone_size: NA
d_call: TRBD1
j_call: TRBJ2-7
v_call: TRBV5-4
cdr3_aa: CASSGLGEDRGSYEQYF
cdr3_nt: TGTGCCAGCAGCGGACTGGGGGAGGACAGGGGCTCTTACGAGCAGTACTTC

clone_size: NA
d_call: NA
j_call: TRBJ1-3
v_call: TRBV7-2
cdr3_aa: CASSSDRRNTIYF
cdr3_nt: TGTGCCAGCAGCTCCGACAGGAGGAACACCATATATTTT

clone_size: NA
d_call: TRBD2
j_call: TRBJ2-7
v_call: TRBV4-2
cdr3_aa: CASSQVAGSNYEQYF
cdr3_nt: TGTGCCAGCAGCCAAGTAGCGGGGAGTAACTACGAGCAGTACTTC

clone_size: NA
d_call: NA
j_call: TRBJ1-6
v_call: TRBV6-6
cdr3_aa: CASSSLQGSPLHF
cdr3_nt: TGTGCCAGCAGTTCCCTTCAGGGATCACCCCTCCACTTT

clone_size: NA
d_call: TRBD1
j_call: TRBJ2-1
v_call: TRBV7-8
cdr3_aa: CASSLGGQGDEQFF
cdr3_nt: TGTGCCAGCAGCTTAGGGGGACAGGGTGATGAGCAGTTCTTC

clone_size: NA
d_call: TRBD1
j_call: TRBJ1-5
v_call: TRBV29-1
cdr3_aa: CSVGRGQNQPQHF
cdr3_nt: TGCAGCGTTGGAAGGGGGCAAAATCAGCCCCAGCATTTT

clone_size: NA
d_call: NA
j_call: TRBJ2-7
v_call: TRBV13
cdr3_aa: CASRARAPTRVEQYF
cdr3_nt: TGTGCCAGCAGGGCTCGGGCCCCAACGAGGGTCGAGCAGTACTTC

clone_size: NA
d_call: NA
j_call: TRBJ2-1
v_call: TRBV7-3
cdr3_aa: CASSSTGTFLGEQFF
cdr3_nt: TGTGCCAGCAGCTCCACCGGGACCTTTCTTGGGGAGCAGTTCTTC

clone_size: NA
d_call: NA
j_call: TRBJ1-1
v_call: TRBV6-1
cdr3_aa: CASSEASGAGNTEAFF
cdr3_nt: TGTGCCAGCAGTGAAGCATCCGGGGCGGGGAACACTGAAGCTTTCTTT

clone_size: NA
d_call: TRBD1
j_call: TRBJ2-7
v_call: TRBV3-1/TRBV3-2
cdr3_aa: CASSQGGQGVGEQYF
cdr3_nt: TGTGCCAGCAGCCAAGGAGGACAGGGCGTCGGCGAGCAGTACTTC

clone_size: NA
d_call: NA
j_call: TRBJ2-7
v_call: TRBV28
cdr3_aa: CASSFASNYEQYF
cdr3_nt: TGTGCCAGCAGTTTCGCGAGTAACTACGAGCAGTACTTC

clone_size: NA
d_call: TRBD1
j_call: TRBJ2-3
v_call: TRBV11-2
cdr3_aa: CASSLGRDRIVTDTQYF
cdr3_nt: TGTGCCAGCAGCTTAGGCCGGGACAGGATTGTCACAGATACGCAGTATTTT

clone_size: NA
d_call: TRBD1
j_call: TRBJ1-5
v_call: TRBV2
cdr3_aa: CASRGQINQPQHF
cdr3_nt: TGTGCCAGCAGGGGACAGATCAATCAGCCCCAGCATTTT

clone_size: NA
d_call: NA
j_call: TRBJ2-6
v_call: TRBV14
cdr3_aa: CASSQELGGFGANVLTF
cdr3_nt: TGTGCCAGCAGCCAAGAACTTGGGGGCTTTGGGGCCAACGTCCTGACTTTC

clone_size: NA
d_call: TRBD1
j_call: TRBJ2-4
v_call: TRBV19
cdr3_aa: CASSLDRDRGNIQYF
cdr3_nt: TGTGCCAGTAGTCTTGACAGGGATAGAGGGAACATTCAGTACTTC

clone_size: NA
d_call: NA
j_call: TRBJ2-1
v_call: TRBV24-1
cdr3_aa: CATSDPRSLIDEQFF
cdr3_nt: TGTGCCACCAGTGACCCAAGGAGTCTCATCGATGAGCAGTTCTTC

clone_size: NA
d_call: NA
j_call: TRBJ2-1
v_call: TRBV7-9
cdr3_aa: CASSFPNEQFF
cdr3_nt: TGTGCCAGCAGCTTCCCGAATGAGCAGTTCTTC

clone_size: NA
d_call: TRBD1
j_call: TRBJ1-2
v_call: TRBV5-3
cdr3_aa: CARSFDRASYGYTF
cdr3_nt: TGTGCCAGAAGCTTCGACAGGGCTAGCTATGGCTACACCTTC

clone_size: NA
d_call: NA
j_call: TRBJ2-3
v_call: TRBV30
cdr3_aa: CAWGVAASSTDTQYF
cdr3_nt: TGTGCCTGGGGTGTAGCGGCATCTAGCACAGATACGCAGTATTTT

clone_size: NA
d_call: NA
j_call: TRBJ2-7
v_call: TRBV27
cdr3_aa: CASSLGRTLSYEQYF
cdr3_nt: TGTGCCAGCAGTTTAGGGCGGACCTTATCCTACGAGCAGTACTTC

clone_size: many
d_call: TRBD1
j_call: TRBJ1-6
v_call: TRBV30
cdr3_aa: CAWSGGQGDTSPLHF
cdr3_nt: TGTGCCTGGAGTGGGGGACAGGGGGATACTTCACCCCTCCACTTT

clone_size: NA
d_call: NA
j_call: TRBJ2-2
v_call: TRBV7-9
cdr3_aa: CASSLADGLRTGELFF
cdr3_nt: TGTGCCAGCAGCTTAGCGGACGGACTCAGGACCGGGGAGCTGTTTTTT

clone_size: NA
d_call: NA
j_call: TRBJ2-2
v_call: TRBV21-1
cdr3_aa: CASSPGTSATGELFF
cdr3_nt: TGTGCCAGCAGCCCCGGGACTAGCGCCACCGGGGAGCTGTTTTTT

clone_size: NA
d_call: NA
j_call: TRBJ2-3
v_call: TRBV28
cdr3_aa: CASSLRQVTDTQYF
cdr3_nt: TGTGCCAGCAGTTTAAGGCAGGTGACAGATACGCAGTATTTT

clone_size: NA
d_call: NA
j_call: TRBJ1-2
v_call: TRBV4-3
cdr3_aa: CASSNHRVRYGYTF
cdr3_nt: TGCGCCAGCAGCAACCACAGGGTTCGCTATGGCTACACCTTC

clone_size: NA
d_call: NA
j_call: TRBJ1-4
v_call: TRBV28
cdr3_aa: CASRSFLNQATNEKLFF
cdr3_nt: TGTGCCAGCAGGTCCTTCCTAAATCAGGCAACTAATGAAAAACTGTTTTTT

clone_size: NA
d_call: NA
j_call: TRBJ2-7
v_call: TRBV6-1
cdr3_aa: CASSESVSYEQYF
cdr3_nt: TGTGCCAGCAGTGAGTCGGTGTCCTACGAGCAGTACTTC

clone_size: once
d_call: TRBD2
j_call: TRBJ2-7
v_call: TRBV4-2
cdr3_aa: CASSQVSGGTHMEEQYF
cdr3_nt: TGTGCCAGCAGCCAAGTTAGCGGGGGCACCCATATGGAAGAGCAGTACTTC

clone_size: NA
d_call: TRBD2
j_call: TRBJ2-1
v_call: TRBV3-1/TRBV3-2
cdr3_aa: CASSRWTSGSSYNEQFF
cdr3_nt: TGTGCCAGCAGCCGATGGACTAGCGGGAGTTCCTACAATGAGCAGTTCTTC

clone_size: NA
d_call: TRBD2
j_call: TRBJ2-3
v_call: TRBV6-2/TRBV6-3
cdr3_aa: CASSGLAGGQDTQYF
cdr3_nt: TGTGCCAGCAGTGGCCTTGCGGGGGGGCAAGATACGCAGTATTTT

clone_size: NA
d_call: TRBD2
j_call: TRBJ2-1
v_call: TRBV4-3
cdr3_aa: CASSQVAGVPIPPYNEQFF
cdr3_nt: TGCGCCAGCAGCCAAGTAGCGGGGGTTCCCATCCCCCCATACAATGAGCAGTTCTTC

clone_size: NA
d_call: TRBD2
j_call: TRBJ2-5
v_call: TRBV6-6
cdr3_aa: CASSYSVSSGQQTQYF
cdr3_nt: TGTGCCAGCAGTTACTCTGTATCTAGCGGCCAGCAGACCCAGTACTTC

clone_size: NA
d_call: NA
j_call: TRBJ2-2
v_call: TRBV3-1/TRBV3-2
cdr3_aa: CASSQVTGRDTGELFF
cdr3_nt: TGTGCCAGCAGCCAAGTTACGGGGCGCGACACCGGGGAGCTGTTTTTT

clone_size: once
d_call: NA
j_call: TRBJ1-1
v_call: TRBV5-6
cdr3_aa: CASSLARGLEAFF
cdr3_nt: TGTGCCAGCAGCTTGGCCAGGGGACTTGAAGCTTTCTTT

clone_size: NA
d_call: NA
j_call: TRBJ2-7
v_call: TRBV30
cdr3_aa: CAWSPGNSYEQYF
cdr3_nt: TGTGCCTGGAGTCCGGGCAACTCCTACGAGCAGTACTTC

clone_size: NA
d_call: TRBD1
j_call: TRBJ1-5
v_call: TRBV7-2
cdr3_aa: CASSLGDSYNQPQHF
cdr3_nt: TGTGCCAGCAGCTTAGGGGACAGCTATAATCAGCCCCAGCATTTT

clone_size: NA
d_call: TRBD2
j_call: TRBJ2-7
v_call: TRBV7-2
cdr3_aa: CASSHTGGHYEQYF
cdr3_nt: TGTGCCAGCAGCCACACGGGGGGTCATTACGAGCAGTACTTC

clone_size: NA
d_call: NA
j_call: TRBJ1-2
v_call: TRBV30
cdr3_aa: CAWRLLNYGYTF
cdr3_nt: TGTGCCTGGAGACTTTTGAACTATGGCTACACCTTC

clone_size: NA
d_call: TRBD2
j_call: TRBJ2-3
v_call: TRBV14
cdr3_aa: CASSQDRGAGVSTDTQYF
cdr3_nt: TGTGCCAGCAGCCAAGATCGTGGGGCGGGAGTTAGCACAGATACGCAGTATTTT

clone_size: NA
d_call: NA
j_call: TRBJ2-2
v_call: TRBV12-3/TRBV12-4
cdr3_aa: CASSHGELFF
cdr3_nt: TGTGCCAGCAGCCACGGGGAGCTGTTTTTT

clone_size: NA
d_call: TRBD1
j_call: TRBJ1-6
v_call: TRBV5-4
cdr3_aa: CATQTPGQYNSPLHF
cdr3_nt: TGTGCCACCCAGACTCCGGGACAGTATAATTCACCCCTCCACTTT

clone_size: NA
d_call: NA
j_call: TRBJ1-5
v_call: TRBV27
cdr3_aa: CASSLMGAGTVSNQPQHF
cdr3_nt: TGTGCCAGCAGTTTAATGGGGGCGGGGACGGTGAGCAATCAGCCCCAGCATTTT